Following are 13 T cell receptor beta chains from one sample sequenced in a study of cytomegalovirus exposure and HLA in healthy donors (dated by TCRdb to about 2017). Receptor libraries were prepared by the immunoSEQ multiplex PCR assay. The multiplex PCR relied on a mix of 60 forward primers for TCR Vbeta segments and 13 reverse primers for TCR Jbeta segments. Sourced from immuneACCESS, this table was stored by TCRdb with only in-frame sequences that have V and J called. A share of the clones is absent; for the studies checked, an unresolved V gene accounts for under half, and the remainder has no known explanation. The table for this sample lists approximately 120,000 clones; around four fifths of them were counted only once. The top ten constitute around 3.5% of the sample. Sequenced: PBMCs. The receptors stem from a woman in her thirties or forties in good health and CMV-seropositive.

The rearrangement uses TRBV28 and TRBJ1-3; a possible D gene is TRBD1 (5 bases). CDR1 is MDHEN, CDR2 SYDVKM, per germline. V lost 5 bases to trimming and J lost 0 bases, with 14 bases between them. The CDR3 sequence is 16 residues long. CDR3 coding DNA: TGTGCCAGCAGTCGATTCAGACAGTCCTCTGGAAACACCATATATTTT. Protein product: CASSRFRQSSGNTIYF.

V usage is TRBV10-1 and J usage is TRBJ2-3, with 12 bases aligning to TRBD2. The CDR3 spans 14 residues. Germline loops: CDR1 WNHNN, CDR2 SYGVQD (reference sequence). V lost 5 bases to trimming and J lost 5 bases; unmatched junction nucleotides: 2. The CDR3 loop reads CASSPTSGGDTQYF. In DNA form, the CDR3 reads TGCGCCAGCAGTCCGACTAGCGGGGGAGATACGCAGTATTTT.

The gene calls are TRBV2 and TRBJ2-3; possibly TRBD2 for D (6 bases). This CDR3 region has 13 residues. Trimming shortened V by 9 bases and J by 0 bases, and 10 bases separated the two germline ends. Germline CDR1 reads SNHLY; CDR2 reads FYNNEI. The CDR3 DNA sequence: TGTGCCAGGGCGGGACCCAGCACAGATACGCAGTATTTT. It translates to CARAGPSTDTQYF. Full variable domain (remainder filled in from reference TRBV2 and TRBJ2-3): EPEVTQTPSHQVTQMGQEVILRCVPISNHLYFYWYRQILGQKVEFLVSFYNNEISEKSEIFDDQFSVERPDGSNFTLKIRSTKLEDSAMYFCARAGPSTDTQYFGPGTRLTVL.

The chain links TRBV10-3 to TRBJ2-7; the D gene is possibly TRBD1 (5 bases). The CDR3 contains 15 residues. The germline CDR1 and CDR2 sequences are ENHRY and SYGVKD. Trimming took 4 bases from V and 2 from J, leaving 15 bases between them. The CDR3 nucleotides are TGTGCCATCAGTGGCCGGCAGGGTCACCCCTACGAGCAGTACTTC. Its protein is CAISGRQGHPYEQYF.

This clone came up once. The rearrangement links TRBV6-1 to TRBJ1-1; TRBD1 matches at 9 bases. Germline CDR1 is MNHNS and CDR2 is SASEGT. The CDR3 totals 14 residues. The V and J ends lost 0 bases and 6 bases, in that order; junction bases with no gene match: 2. The CDR3 DNA reads as TGTGCCAGCAGTGAAGCCCGGACAGGGGCTGAAGCTTTCTTT. Its protein is CASSEARTGAEAFF.

The gene calls are TRBV5-1 and TRBJ1-2; 7 bases line up with TRBD1. The CDR3 sequence is 15 residues long. CDR1 is SGHRS and CDR2 is YFSETQ in the germline V gene. Losses at the gene ends were 5 bases for V and 3 bases for J; bases not matched to a gene: 10. The CDR3 here is CASRPIGGTDYGYTF. In DNA, the CDR3 is TGCGCCAGCAGGCCGATCGGCGGGACAGACTATGGCTACACCTTC.

The V and J genes are TRBV10-3 and TRBJ2-3; D is unresolved. The CDR3 totals 14 residues. Trimming pared 0 bases from V and 3 bases from J, leaving 7 bases between. The germline gives CDR1 ENHRY, CDR2 SYGVKD. CDR3 sequence reads: CAISESTGTDTQYF. In DNA, the CDR3 is TGTGCCATCAGTGAGTCGACCGGGACAGATACGCAGTATTTT.

The chain employs TRBV5-1 and TRBJ2-7; 10 nucleotides align to TRBD1. With V trimmed by 0 bases and J by 6 bases, 6 bases remained unmatched. The germline gives CDR1 SGHRS, CDR2 YFSETQ. The CDR3 extends over 15 amino acids. Here the CDR3 reads CASSLDGTGAAEQYF. DNA for the CDR3: TGCGCCAGCAGCTTGGACGGGACAGGGGCGGCCGAGCAGTACTTC.

The V gene is TRBV6-5, the J gene TRBJ1-3; D is unclear. This CDR3 region has 11 residues. Trimming shortened V by 10 bases and J by 3 bases, and 7 bases separated the two germline ends. The germline V gene encodes CDR1 MNHEY and CDR2 SVGAGI. The CDR3: CATRDGNTIYF. The CDR3 DNA reads as TGTGCCACAAGAGATGGAAACACCATATATTTT.

The chain uses TRBV2 and TRBJ1-2; 12 nucleotides agree with TRBD1. The CDR3 sequence is 15 residues long. CDR1 is SNHLY, CDR2 FYNNEI, per germline. J gave up 7 bases and V 5 bases, and 8 bases lay outside the gene matches. Here the CDR3 reads CASSPPGQGARGYTF. CDR3 nucleotide sequence: TGTGCCAGCAGTCCACCGGGACAGGGGGCACGTGGCTACACCTTC. Drawing the rest from reference TRBV2 and TRBJ1-2, the complete variable domain is EPEVTQTPSHQVTQMGQEVILRCVPISNHLYFYWYRQILGQKVEFLVSFYNNEISEKSEIFDDQFSVERPDGSNFTLKIRSTKLEDSAMYFCASSPPGQGARGYTFGSGTRLTVV.

The V gene is TRBV19, the J gene TRBJ2-7; D may be TRBD1 (5 bases). The CDR3 runs to 15 residues. Trimming left V 3 bases short and J 2 bases short, with 14 bases between. CDR1 and CDR2 (germline): LNHDA, SQIVND (reference sequence). The CDR3 sequence: CASSIGPGSAYEQYF. CDR3 in DNA: TGTGCCAGTAGTATCGGTCCAGGGTCGGCCTACGAGCAGTACTTC.

The chain is built from TRBV5-8 and TRBJ2-7, with 11 nucleotides matching TRBD2. The V and J ends lost 5 bases and 2 bases, in that order; junction bases with no gene match: 6. CDR1 and CDR2 (germline): SGHTS, YDEGEE. CDR3 length equals 15 residues. The chain's CDR3 is CASRIAGGITYEQYF. DNA of the CDR3: TGTGCCAGCAGAATAGCGGGAGGGATCACCTACGAGCAGTACTTC. The full variable domain, rest sourced from reference TRBV5-8 and TRBJ2-7, is EAGVTQSPTHLIKTRGQQATLRCSPISGHTSVYWYQQALGLGLQFLLWYDEGEERNRGNFPPRFSGRQFPNYSSELNVNALELEDSALYLCASRIAGGITYEQYFGPGTRLTVT.

The rearrangement joins TRBV19 to TRBJ1-1; D possibly corresponds to TRBD1 (5 bases). Germline assignment: CDR1 LNHDA and CDR2 SQIVND (reference sequence). The CDR3 is 13 residues long. The V end was cut by 2 bases, the J end by 6 bases, with 10 bases between. CDR3 bases: TGTGCCAGTAGTATACGGGGGTACGCTGAAGCTTTCTTT. As protein: CASSIRGYAEAFF. Supplemented by reference TRBV19 and TRBJ1-1, the full variable domain reads DGGITQSPKYLFRKEGQNVTLSCEQNLNHDAMYWYRQDPGQGLRLIYYSQIVNDFQKGDIAEGYSVSREKKESFPLTVTSAQKNPTAFYLCASSIRGYAEAFFGQGTRLTVV.